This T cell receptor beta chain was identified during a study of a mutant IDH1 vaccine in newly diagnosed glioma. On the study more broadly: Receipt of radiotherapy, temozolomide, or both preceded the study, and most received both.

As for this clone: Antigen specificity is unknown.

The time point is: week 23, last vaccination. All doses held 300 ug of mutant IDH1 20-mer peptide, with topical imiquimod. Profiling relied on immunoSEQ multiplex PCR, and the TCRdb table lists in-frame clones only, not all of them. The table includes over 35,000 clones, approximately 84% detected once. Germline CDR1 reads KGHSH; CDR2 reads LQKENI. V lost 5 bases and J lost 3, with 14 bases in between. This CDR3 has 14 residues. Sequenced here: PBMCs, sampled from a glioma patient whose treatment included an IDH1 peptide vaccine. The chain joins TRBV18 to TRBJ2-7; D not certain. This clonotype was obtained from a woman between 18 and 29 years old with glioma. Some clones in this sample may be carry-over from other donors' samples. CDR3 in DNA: TGTGCCAGCTCATCCGAGGCCTGGGGCTACGAGCAGTACTTC. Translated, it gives CASSSEAWGYEQYF.